This is a list of T cell receptor beta chains from one sample in a study of cytomegalovirus exposure and HLA in healthy donors. The repertoire was sequenced with immunoSEQ multiplex PCR; TCRdb's copy has only in-frame clones and lacks some. The sample yields under 300,000 clones, 80% to 95% seen once. The material sequenced was PBMCs. The receptor source for this set is a girl aged 2-10 years in good health and CMV-seronegative. Both conserved end residues are part of each CDR3. D genes are given only for firm matches. Clone size is shown for a subset of rows, as once, few, many or a class of expanded clone.

V	J	D	size	DNA	CDR3
TRBV29-1	TRBJ1-1	.	.	TGCAGCGTTGCCTCCTCCTCAGGAGAAGCTTTCTTT	CSVASSSGEAFF
TRBV5-1	TRBJ2-7	TRBD1	few	TGCGCCAGCAGCGCGGGGGACAGGGCCTACGAGCAGTACTTC	CASSAGDRAYEQYF
TRBV2	TRBJ1-2	.	.	TGTGCCAGCAGTAAGGGGTCAAAACGCGGAGGCTACACCTTC	CASSKGSKRGGYTF
TRBV30	TRBJ1-6	TRBD1	.	TGTGCCTGGAGTGTAACAGGGGATAATTCACCCCTCCACTTT	CAWSVTGDNSPLHF
TRBV14	TRBJ2-1	TRBD2	.	TGTGCCAGCAGCCGGGTAGCGGGGACCTCCTACAATGAGCAGTTCTTC	CASSRVAGTSYNEQFF
TRBV19	TRBJ2-7	TRBD1	few	TGTGCCAGTAGTATAGGAATACAGGGGTGGTACGAGCAGTACTTC	CASSIGIQGWYEQYF
TRBV5-1	TRBJ2-1	.	.	TGCGCCAGCAGCGCCTACAGGGATAGCTCCTACAATGAGCAGTTCTTC	CASSAYRDSSYNEQFF
TRBV4-1	TRBJ2-1	TRBD2	.	TGCGCCAGCAGCCAAGGGACTAGCGGGAGTGGGCAGTTCTTC	CASSQGTSGSGQFF
TRBV6-5	TRBJ2-7	TRBD2	.	TGTGCCAGCAGTTACTCCAGAAGTGGGAGGGATTACGAGCAGTACTTT	CASSYSRSGRDYEQYF
TRBV30	TRBJ2-2	TRBD1	.	TGTGCCTGGAGTGTAAGGACAGGGGGGAACACCGGGGAGCTGTTTTTT	CAWSVRTGGNTGELFF
TRBV27	TRBJ1-2	TRBD1	few	TGTGCCAGCAGCCCGGACAGGTTGGGAGGCTACACCTTC	CASSPDRLGGYTF
TRBV6-5	TRBJ1-1	.	.	TGTGCCAGCAGTCTGACACCGAGATCAGACACTGAAGCTTTCTTT	CASSLTPRSDTEAFF
TRBV7-6	TRBJ2-7	.	.	TGTGCCAGCAGCTTAGGGGCCTCCTACGAGCAGTACTTC	CASSLGASYEQYF
TRBV5-5	TRBJ2-7	TRBD2	.	TGTGCCAGCAGTAAAACCGGGACTAGCGGGAGCGGGGAGTACGAGCAGTACTTC	CASSKTGTSGSGEYEQYF
TRBV7-9	TRBJ2-1	TRBD2	.	TGTGCCAGCAGCCCCAGACTAGCGGGCTTGAACTACAATGAGCAGTTCTTC	CASSPRLAGLNYNEQFF
TRBV5-1	TRBJ1-2	.	.	TGCGCCAGCAGCCCGGGGAGGGCTGCTAACTATGGCTACACCTTC	CASSPGRAANYGYTF
TRBV20-1	TRBJ2-7	.	once	TGCAGTGCCGACTCTCAGAACGAGCAGTACTTC	CSADSQNEQYF
TRBV7-2	TRBJ2-2	.	.	TGTGCCAGCAGCTTAGCCCAGCGGAGCACCGGGGAGCTGTTTTTT	CASSLAQRSTGELFF
TRBV9	TRBJ1-3	.	once	TGTGCCAGCAGCGTAGACTTGAGCTCTGGAAACACCATATATTTT	CASSVDLSSGNTIYF
TRBV2	TRBJ2-1	.	.	TGTGCCAGCAGTGAAGTGGCTTACAATGAGCAGTTCTTC	CASSEVAYNEQFF
TRBV5-1	TRBJ2-7	TRBD1	.	TGCGCCAGCAGCTACGGACAGGGTCTCTCCTACGAGCAGTACTTC	CASSYGQGLSYEQYF
TRBV7-9	TRBJ1-1	TRBD1	.	TGTGCCAGCAGACCCGGGACAGGAGAAACTGAAGCTTTCTTT	CASRPGTGETEAFF
TRBV12-5	TRBJ1-1	TRBD1	.	TGTGCTAGTGGTTTGGGACAGGGGGCTCGTGACACTGAAGCTTTCTTT	CASGLGQGARDTEAFF
TRBV7-9	TRBJ1-2	TRBD1	few	TGTGCCAGCAGCTTAGGGCTGACAGGGGGCGATGGCTACACCTTC	CASSLGLTGGDGYTF
TRBV28	TRBJ2-1	TRBD2	.	TGTGCCAGCAGGTACGGCGGGGGAACTCTAGCTGAGCAGTTCTTC	CASRYGGGTLAEQFF
TRBV9	TRBJ1-4	.	.	TGTGCCAGCAGCGTAGATGCAGGTCTACTTGCAACTAATGAAAAACTGTTTTTT	CASSVDAGLLATNEKLFF
TRBV5-1	TRBJ1-6	.	once	TGCGCCAGCAGCTTGGTAACAGCTGAAAATTCACCCCTCCACTTT	CASSLVTAENSPLHF
TRBV6-5	TRBJ2-7	.	.	TGTGCCAGCAGTTACTCGAAACCCGACAACTCCTACGAGCAGTACTTC	CASSYSKPDNSYEQYF
TRBV15	TRBJ2-7	TRBD1	.	TGTGCCACCAGCAGAGATGTCTCGGGACAGGCAGCCTACGAGCAGTACTTC	CATSRDVSGQAAYEQYF
TRBV29-1	TRBJ2-2	TRBD1	.	TGCAGCGTTGAACTAGGACAGGGAACCGGGGAGCTGTTTTTT	CSVELGQGTGELFF
TRBV9	TRBJ1-3	.	.	TGTGCCAGCAGCGTAGCAGAGACTCTCGCTGGAAACACCATATATTTT	CASSVAETLAGNTIYF
TRBV28	TRBJ1-2	TRBD1	few	TGTGCCAGCAGTTTACAAGGGACAGGGTATGGCTACACCTTC	CASSLQGTGYGYTF
TRBV10-2	TRBJ2-5	TRBD2	.	TGCGCCAGCAGAAGGGGACTAGCGGGAGAAGGGGAGACCCAGTACTTC	CASRRGLAGEGETQYF